This TCR beta chain is from a study of T cells after posttransplantation cyclophosphamide. Study outcomes and limitations: Donor CD8+ memory clones often dominated recipient blood repertoires at later times.

TCRdb's table, derived via immunoSEQ multiplex PCR, lists solely in-frame clones and lacks some. Seen here are some 17,000 clones, roughly 80% observed once, and the top ten hold approximately 3%. With regard to this clone: The antigen remains undetermined.

In germline, CDR1 is MNHEY, CDR2 SVGAGI. The CDR3 is 12 residues long. With 5 bases removed from V and 3 bases from J, the gap between germline ends came to 8 bases. Methotrexate plus calcineurin inhibitor accompanied controls' myeloablative marrow transplants; sampling was 1 year later. The genes are TRBV6-5 and TRBJ2-7; D is undetermined. The material sequenced was PBMCs, taken roughly 460 days after allogeneic stem cell transplant with calcineurin inhibitor and methotrexate. The clonotype originates from a male patient younger than 45 who received an allogeneic stem cell transplant from an unrelated donor, was CMV-positive, and had acute and chronic GVHD. A subset of T cells may come from the graft donor. CDR3 amino acids: CASSEAHYEQYF. DNA for the CDR3: TGTGCCAGCAGTGAAGCCCACTACGAGCAGTACTTC.